These 2 T cell receptor beta chains were sequenced from one sample in a study of type 1 regulatory T cells. Each CDR3 protein is one row after TCRdb ran MiXCR on the reads. The sample gives 60,000 to 70,000 distinct CDR3 sequences, around 49% of which show up once; 2% to 2.5% is in the top ten. These receptors' targets are unknown. Sequenced material: cultured non-Tr1 T cells, either the whole culture or a sorted T cell fraction (not recorded which). The receptor set was obtained from a human donor in good health.

The chain couples TRBV12-3 or TRBV12-4 to TRBJ1-2; D perhaps matches TRBD1 (5 bases). The ends were cut back, 4 bases at V and 7 bases at J, with 16 bases in the middle. The CDR3 is 14 residues long. For the CDR3, the DNA is TGTGCCAGCAGTTCCGGGGGGAATGGGGCTGGCTACACCTTC. It translates to CASSSGGNGAGYTF.

J is TRBJ2-1 and V is TRBV7-2, with D possibly matching TRBD2 (5 bases). The CDR3 loop spans 16 amino acids. With 5 bases removed from V and 5 bases from J, the gap between germline ends came to 19 bases. Germline lookup yields CDR1 SGHTA and CDR2 FQGNSA. The DNA for the CDR3 is TGTGCCAGCAGCCAACCTGCTAGCAAACTAAACAATGAGCAGTTCTTC. The encoded protein is CASSQPASKLNNEQFF.